Listed here are 4 T cell receptor beta chains from one sample, sequenced in a study of blood T cells in healthy people across ages. For the second PCR, which ran for 7 to 11 cycles, a sample-barcoded 5' primer and a J-beta primer mix were used. One entry per CDR3 protein results from TCRdb running MiXCR on the 5' RACE reads. The data contain 450,000 to 700,000 distinct CDR3 sequences, 25% to 30% of them seen just once; the ten biggest clones take up about 18%. Sample: blood. The receptor set was obtained from a woman in her 70s in good health.

In this sample, this clonotype turned up many times. This rearrangement joins TRBV18 to TRBJ2-2; no definite D call. CDR3 length: 15 residues. Trimming removed 3 bases from V and 0 bases from J, with 8 bases in between. Germline loops: CDR1 KGHSH, CDR2 LQKENI. The CDR3 sequence is CASSPQGSNTGELFF. The CDR3 DNA sequence: TGTGCCAGCTCACCCCAAGGATCGAACACCGGGGAGCTGTTTTTT.

In this sample, this clonotype turned up a few times. The rearrangement joins TRBV19 to TRBJ2-5; D is unclear. The length of the CDR3 is 11 residues. V was pared by 7 bases and J by 4 bases, with 7 bases between. Germline V gene sequence: CDR1 LNHDA, CDR2 SQIVND (reference sequence). CDR3 bases: TGTGCCAGTACCTCCGGAGAGACCCAGTACTTC. Amino acid sequence: CASTSGETQYF.

Details on this clonotype: Its ends do not fully match the called genes, so a read error is possible. The J gene is TRBJ2-1, the V gene TRBV7-3; D call uncertain. Per the germline V gene, CDR1 is SGHTA and CDR2 is FQGTGA. The length of the CDR3 is 15 residues. The CDR3 protein is CASSPRLESYNEQFF. The CDR3, as DNA: TGCGCCAGCAGCCCCCGTTTGGAGTCCTACAATGAGCAGTTCTTC.

This clonotype was recorded a few times. The chain couples TRBV7-9 to TRBJ1-1; 8 bases are a match to TRBD1. This CDR3 has 16 amino acids. Germline assignment: CDR1 SEHNR and CDR2 FQNEAQ (reference sequence). Trimming cost V 6 bases and J 7 bases; bases outside gene matches: 16. The CDR3 bases are TGTGCCAGCAGTCAATCACTCAGGGGGCGGCGCATTGAAGCTTTCTTT. This encodes CASSQSLRGRRIEAFF.